The 8 T cell receptor beta chains presented below share a single source sample, sequenced in a study of blood T cell repertoires in COVID-19. Clones were sequenced by immunoSEQ multiplex PCR, and TCRdb holds only the in-frame ones, with some missing. Counted here are 84,000 or so clones, 83% occurring once; the ten biggest clones make up 25% to 30%. Sequenced sample: peripheral blood. Source of these receptors: an elderly woman with acute or convalescent COVID-19.

This rearrangement joins TRBV19 to TRBJ2-7; 7 bases fit TRBD2. The length of the CDR3 is 14 residues. The germline V gene encodes CDR1 LNHDA and CDR2 SQIVND (reference sequence). After removal of 9 bases from V and 7 bases from J, the junction contained 15 bases not matched to a gene. The CDR3 nucleotides read TGTGCCAGCCGGCGCACCCGCGGGGGAAGTGAGCAGTACTTC. It is translated as CASRRTRGGSEQYF.

The CDR3 DNA follows: TGTGCCAGCAGTCCCCTCGTCTCCGGCTCCTACAATGAGCAGTTCTTC. Its protein product is CASSPLVSGSYNEQFF. This chain connects TRBV27 to TRBJ2-1; no reliable D call. Germline V gives CDR1 MNHEY, CDR2 SMNVEV (reference sequence). Trimming shortened V by 5 bases and J by 0 bases, and 14 bases separated the two germline ends. The CDR3 is made up of 16 amino acids.

V gene TRBV4-3 combines with J gene TRBJ1-2; a possible D gene is TRBD1 (5 bases). The CDR3 is 15 amino acids. The V and J ends lost 4 bases and 4 bases respectively, with 16 bases between them. CDR1 is LGHNA and CDR2 is YSLEER in the germline V gene. The CDR3 sequence: CASSPDIVISYGYTF. The CDR3 bases are TGCGCCAGCAGCCCGGACATCGTCATCTCCTATGGCTACACCTTC.

The chain recombines TRBV5-1 with TRBJ2-7; 10 nucleotides agree with TRBD2. CDR1 and CDR2 (germline): SGHRS, YFSETQ. CDR3 length equals 15 residues. V lost 0 bases and J lost 4; bases outside the gene matches: 4. The DNA of the CDR3 is TGCGCCAGCAGCTTGGAAGGGACTAGCGTTTACGAGCAGTACTTC. It encodes CASSLEGTSVYEQYF.

V gene TRBV6-6 combines with J gene TRBJ2-1; 7 positions agree with TRBD2. The CDR3 covers 14 residues. The germline V gene encodes CDR1 MNHNY and CDR2 SVGAGI (reference sequence). J was trimmed by 8 bases and V by 6 bases; bases with no gene match: 10. CDR3 bases: TGTGCCAGCAGCGGCGTGGGAGGGCCGGATGAGCAGTTCTTC. This gives the protein CASSGVGGPDEQFF.

This clone turned up a few times. V and J are TRBV12-3 or TRBV12-4 and TRBJ2-7; D possibly corresponds to TRBD1 (5 bases). V lost 7 bases and J lost 1, with 11 bases in between. The CDR3 loop spans 13 amino acids. The CDR3 coding sequence is TGTGCCAGCACTTCCAGGGCTTCCTACGAGCAGTACTTC. Protein sequence: CASTSRASYEQYF.

V is TRBV4-3 and J is TRBJ1-3; no reliable D call. V was trimmed by 0 bases and J by 0 bases, leaving 6 bases between them. CDR1 is LGHNA, CDR2 YSLEER, per germline. CDR3 size: 15 residues. The CDR3 nucleotides are TGCGCCAGCAGCCAAGAACCGGTCTCTGGAAACACCATATATTTT. Translation: CASSQEPVSGNTIYF.

The rearrangement joins TRBV24-1 to TRBJ2-1; unclear D gene. The V end was cut by 0 bases, the J end by 0 bases, with 8 bases between. Germline CDR1 KGHDR, CDR2 SFDVKD. The CDR3 length is 16 residues. CDR3 sequence: CATSDLLASSYNEQFF. The CDR3 coding sequence is TGTGCCACCAGTGATTTGTTGGCAAGCTCCTACAATGAGCAGTTCTTC.